This T cell receptor (beta chain) was identified during a study of blood T cell repertoires in COVID-19. A few counts support this clone. Data came from immunoSEQ multiplex PCR; TCRdb stores just in-frame clones and leaves some out. The sample lists about 74,000 clones, roughly 88% seen once, with 1.9% in the top ten. CDR1 and CDR2 (germline): KGHDR, SFDVKD. The CDR3 runs 17 residues. V shed 2 bases and J 2 bases; nucleotides not matched to a gene: 6. The sample was peripheral blood. The chain links TRBV24-1 to TRBJ1-5; 9 positions agree with TRBD1. The sequence was collected from a woman older than 75 with active or convalescent COVID-19. CDR3 region: CATSDSDRGDGNQPQHF. The CDR3 DNA reads TGTGCCACCAGTGATTCGGACAGGGGTGACGGCAATCAGCCCCAGCATTTT.